The 4 T cell receptor beta chains listed next were all sequenced from one sample in a study of CXCR3-negative and CXCR3-positive naive CD8 T cells. 5' RACE that incorporated UMI labels was used to prepare the TRB cDNA libraries. TCRdb reprocessed the 5' RACE reads and reports one entry per CDR3 protein, with no DNA. The listing records about 40,000 distinct CDR3 sequences. The specimen sequenced was memory CD8+ T cells from blood. The receptors were gathered from a human donor in good health. Some clones in this sample may be carry-over from other donors' samples.

The V call is TRBV15, the J call TRBJ2-1; TCRdb names TRBD2, which stays unverified in the absence of DNA. Germline V gene lookup returns CDR1 LNHNV and CDR2 YYDKDF (reference sequence). The CDR3 covers 14 residues. CDR3 sequence: CATDLAGDYNEQFF.

The chain joins TRBV28 to TRBJ2-3; TCRdb lists TRBD2, though no DNA is available to test this call. CDR3 size: 16 residues. Germline CDR1 reads MDHEN; CDR2 reads SYDVKM. CDR3 amino acids: CASSTLTSGDTDTQYF.

The gene calls are TRBV11-2 and TRBJ1-2; TCRdb designates TRBD1, a call that cannot be tested without DNA. CDR1 SGHAT and CDR2 FQNNGV come from the germline V gene. This CDR3 has 15 residues. CDR3 residues: CASSLEPGINYGYTF.

This sequence joins TRBV12-3 or TRBV12-4 and TRBJ1-5; TCRdb gives TRBD1 as the D gene, but with no DNA this cannot be confirmed. This CDR3 is built from 17 residues. CDR3 in amino acids: CASSFSTMTGHNQPQHF.